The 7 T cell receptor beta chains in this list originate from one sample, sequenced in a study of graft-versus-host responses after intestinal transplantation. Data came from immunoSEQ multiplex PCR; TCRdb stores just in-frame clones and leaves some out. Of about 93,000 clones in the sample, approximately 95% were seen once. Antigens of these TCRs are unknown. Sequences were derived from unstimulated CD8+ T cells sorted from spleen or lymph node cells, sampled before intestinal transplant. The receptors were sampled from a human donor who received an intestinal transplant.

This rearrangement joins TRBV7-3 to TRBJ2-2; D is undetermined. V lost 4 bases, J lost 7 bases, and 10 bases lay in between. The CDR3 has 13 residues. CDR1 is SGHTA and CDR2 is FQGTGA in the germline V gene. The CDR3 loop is CASSSVSSGELFF. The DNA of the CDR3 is TGTGCCAGCAGCTCCGTGAGTAGCGGGGAGCTGTTTTTT. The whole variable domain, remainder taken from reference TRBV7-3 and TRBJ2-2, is GAGVSQTPSNKVTEKGKYVELRCDPISGHTALYWYRQSLGQGPEFLIYFQGTGAADDSGLPNDRFFAVRPEGSVSTLKIQRTERGDSAVYLCASSSVSSGELFFGEGSRLTVL.

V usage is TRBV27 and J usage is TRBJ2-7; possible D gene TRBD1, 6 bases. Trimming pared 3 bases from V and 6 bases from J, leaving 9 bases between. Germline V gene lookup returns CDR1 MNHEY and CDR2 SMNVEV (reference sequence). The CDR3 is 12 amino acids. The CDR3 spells CASSFQGSEQYF. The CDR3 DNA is TGTGCCAGCAGTTTTCAGGGGTCCGAGCAGTACTTC.

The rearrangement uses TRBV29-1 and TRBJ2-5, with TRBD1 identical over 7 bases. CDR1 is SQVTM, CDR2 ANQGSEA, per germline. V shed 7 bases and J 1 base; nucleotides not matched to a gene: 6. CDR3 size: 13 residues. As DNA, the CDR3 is TGCAGCGGATCACAGGGGAGCCAAGAGACCCAGTACTTC. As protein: CSGSQGSQETQYF.

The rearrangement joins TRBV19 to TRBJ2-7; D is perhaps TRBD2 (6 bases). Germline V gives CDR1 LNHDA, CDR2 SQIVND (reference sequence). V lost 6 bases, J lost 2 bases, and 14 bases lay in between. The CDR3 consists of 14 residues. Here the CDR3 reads CASSPGTPTYEQYF. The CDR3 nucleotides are TGTGCCAGTAGCCCCGGGACTCCAACCTACGAGCAGTACTTC. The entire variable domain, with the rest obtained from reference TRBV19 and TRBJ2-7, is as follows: DGGITQSPKYLFRKEGQNVTLSCEQNLNHDAMYWYRQDPGQGLRLIYYSQIVNDFQKGDIAEGYSVSREKKESFPLTVTSAQKNPTAFYLCASSPGTPTYEQYFGPGTRLTVT.

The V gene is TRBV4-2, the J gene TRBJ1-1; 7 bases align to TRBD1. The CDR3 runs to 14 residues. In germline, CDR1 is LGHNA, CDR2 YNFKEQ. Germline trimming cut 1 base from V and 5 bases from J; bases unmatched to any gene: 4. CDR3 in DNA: TGTGCCAGCAGCCAAGCCGGACAGGTTACTGAAGCTTTCTTT. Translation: CASSQAGQVTEAFF.

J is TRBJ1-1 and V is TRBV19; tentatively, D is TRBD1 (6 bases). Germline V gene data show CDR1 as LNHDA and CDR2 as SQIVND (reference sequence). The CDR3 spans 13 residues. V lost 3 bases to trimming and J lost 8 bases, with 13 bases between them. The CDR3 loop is CASSILLTGEAFF. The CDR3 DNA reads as TGTGCCAGTAGTATCCTCCTGACAGGCGAAGCTTTCTTT. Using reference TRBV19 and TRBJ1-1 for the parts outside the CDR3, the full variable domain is DGGITQSPKYLFRKEGQNVTLSCEQNLNHDAMYWYRQDPGQGLRLIYYSQIVNDFQKGDIAEGYSVSREKKESFPLTVTSAQKNPTAFYLCASSILLTGEAFFGQGTRLTVV.

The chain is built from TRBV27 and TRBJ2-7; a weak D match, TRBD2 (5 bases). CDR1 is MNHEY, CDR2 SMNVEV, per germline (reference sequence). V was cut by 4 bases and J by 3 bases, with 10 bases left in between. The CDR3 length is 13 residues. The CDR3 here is CASSWGASYEQYF. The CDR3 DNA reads TGTGCCAGCAGTTGGGGAGCTAGCTACGAGCAGTACTTC.